This TCR beta chain was documented in a study of blood T cell repertoires in COVID-19. As for the study in general: Donors in the United States, Italy and Spain gave samples during acute or convalescent COVID-19. PBMCs, B-cell-depleted T cells, or T cells provided the cDNA or gDNA that made up the material.

In the original analysis: Scientists estimated how many nucleated cells there were by amplifying reference gene primers. Some clones are missing from TCRdb's copy, which holds only in-frame ones; the method was immunoSEQ multiplex PCR. V and J calls and clone size are given by that table; D and trimming were obtained from the DNA. The table shows 130,000 or so clones, with around 81% occurring only once. This receptor was obtained from an older woman with active or convalescent COVID-19. Sequenced material: peripheral blood.

The CDR3 DNA reads TGTGCCAGCAGCCAGAACAACAGGGGGCCAGATACGCAGTATTTT. This codes for CASSQNNRGPDTQYF. This chain uses TRBV9 with TRBJ2-3, with 9 bases that match TRBD1. The CDR3 consists of 15 residues. The germline V gene encodes CDR1 SGDLS and CDR2 YYNGEE. The J segment lost 4 bases and the V segment lost 4 bases, leaving 7 bases of the junction unmatched.